This TCR beta chain derives from a study of blood T cell repertoires in COVID-19. The overall study: Specimens from acute and convalescent COVID-19 originated in the United States, Italy and Spain. Sources were T cells, B-cell-depleted T cells, or PBMCs; the material itself was cDNA or gDNA.

Germline assignment: CDR1 SGHDN and CDR2 FVKESK. CDR3 size: 15 residues. V shed 4 bases, J shed 0 bases, and the junction held 5 bases outside the gene matches. In the original workflow: Cell counts per sample came from amplifying reference gene primers. Sequencing was performed with immunoSEQ multiplex PCR; in TCRdb, only in-frame clones are kept and a portion is missing. For V, J and clone size, that table is used; D and trimming come from the DNA. The data show under 200,000 clones, about four fifths seen once. Seattle patient enrollment occurred during active infection, with longitudinal follow-up thereafter.

The material sequenced was peripheral blood. The genes are TRBV14 and TRBJ1-1; TRBD1 agrees at 7 bases. The receptor comes from a woman aged 55-70 years with COVID-19, enrolled during active disease. DNA of the CDR3: TGTGCCAGCAGCCGCTGGGACAGCATGAACACTGAAGCTTTCTTT. Translation gives CASSRWDSMNTEAFF.